A single T cell receptor beta chain is shown here with its context. Its target is unknown. V lost 0 bases, J lost 1 base, and 4 bases lay in between. CDR1 SGHKS and CDR2 YYEKEE come from the germline V gene (reference sequence). The CDR3 consists of 13 residues. This sample is part of a study of cytomegalovirus exposure and HLA in healthy donors. Both 60 Vbeta primers and 13 Jbeta primers went into the PCR. Under the authors' procedure: As a later analysis found, there were 70 million to 90 million unique TCR beta chains, of which some 10 million were shared. Generated by immunoSEQ multiplex PCR, the TCRdb table keeps only in-frame clones and is missing some. The V and J calls and the clone size are those of that table, but D and trimming were determined from the DNA. Counted here are about 88,000 clones, over 80% occurring once; the ten biggest clones make up around 2.5%. Overall study findings and caveats: Reportedly, HLA-A and HLA-B alleles of most subjects were accurately predicted from TCR beta. Researchers counted approximately 160 TCR beta chains as cytomegalovirus-associated.

The sequence was obtained from a man between 18 and 35 years old in good health and CMV-seronegative. The chain couples TRBV5-5 to TRBJ1-1, with D unclear. Sequences were obtained from PBMCs. CDR3 in DNA: TGTGCCAGCAGCTTGGACAGGAACACTGAAGCTTTCTTT. Residues: CASSLDRNTEAFF.